This T cell receptor beta chain was captured by sequencing in a study of cytomegalovirus exposure and HLA in healthy donors. Regarding the study as a whole: Immune exposure information comprised only CMV serostatus. Among TCR sequences, most were rare, though some public TCRs appeared in many donors.

The PCR was carried out with 60 Vbeta primers and 13 Jbeta primers. Produced via immunoSEQ multiplex PCR; TCRdb's table is partial and in-frame only. The sample has 120,000 to 150,000 clones, around three quarters seen once. Turning to this clone: Antigen specificity is unknown.

This CDR3 is 15 amino acids long. CDR1 is SEHNR, CDR2 FQNEAQ, per germline (reference sequence). The V segment lost 3 bases and the J segment 6 bases; nucleotides outside the gene matches: 9. Healthy individuals who donated bone marrow served as the donors. Specimen: PBMCs. The receptor was derived from a man aged 35-49 years in good health and CMV-seropositive. This chain uses TRBV7-9 with TRBJ1-1, with 8 positions matching TRBD1. The CDR3 DNA is TGTGCCAGCAGCTTGGGCTGGGACAGGACTCCTGAAGCTTTCTTT. Protein: CASSLGWDRTPEAFF.